This TCR beta chain comes out of a study of T cell changes during pregnancy in multiple sclerosis. Measured with immunoSEQ multiplex PCR; TCRdb has only the in-frame clones, and not every one. The sample holds roughly 51,000 clones; roughly 90% are singletons and the top ten take 0.16%. Germline V gene lookup returns CDR1 SEHNR and CDR2 FQNEAQ (reference sequence). This CDR3 has 15 amino acids. V was shortened by 5 bases and J by 6 bases, with 20 bases between the two germline ends. This clonotype was obtained from a female donor in good health, enrolled as a control in a pregnancy study. The starting material was CD4+ T cells from peripheral blood mononuclear cells, obtained after pregnancy. This chain links TRBV7-9 with TRBJ2-7; maybe TRBD1 (5 bases). The CDR3 DNA reads as TGTGCCAGCAGCCTAAAGAGCAGGGCATGGGGCGAGCAGTACTTC. Residues: CASSLKSRAWGEQYF.